A single sample gave rise to the 9 T cell receptor beta chains below, sequenced in a study of cytomegalovirus exposure and HLA in healthy donors. Both 60 Vbeta primers and 13 Jbeta primers went into the PCR. The data were produced by immunoSEQ multiplex PCR, yet TCRdb's version contains in-frame clones alone and is incomplete. Counted here are approximately 150,000 clones, roughly three quarters occurring once; the ten biggest clones make up roughly 10%. Specimen: PBMCs. The origin of the receptors is a young man in good health and CMV-seropositive.

The rearrangement links TRBV6-1 to TRBJ2-2, with TRBD1 identical over 7 bases. The CDR3 is made up of 15 amino acids. With V trimmed by 8 bases and J by 5 bases, 11 bases remained unmatched. The germline V gene encodes CDR1 MNHNS and CDR2 SASEGT. DNA for the CDR3: TGTGCCAGCTTACAGGGGCCTGTGGGGACCGGGGAGCTGTTTTTT. This codes for CASLQGPVGTGELFF.

This sequence joins TRBV19 and TRBJ1-5; 9 bases align to TRBD1. CDR3 length: 14 residues. Germline V CDR1 and CDR2: LNHDA, SQIVND (reference sequence). V lost 8 bases and J lost 4; bases outside the gene matches: 6. CDR3 DNA sequence: TGTGCCAGTCGACCCGGGACAGGGAATCAGCCCCAGCATTTT. As protein: CASRPGTGNQPQHF.

The chain has TRBV9 and TRBJ2-7; a weak D match, TRBD2 (6 bases). Trimming removed 3 bases from V and 0 bases from J, with 10 bases in between. CDR1 SGDLS and CDR2 YYNGEE come from the germline V gene. This CDR3 region has 14 residues. The CDR3 DNA reads TGTGCCAGCAGCGGGGACTCCAGCTCCTACGAGCAGTACTTC. The encoded protein is CASSGDSSSYEQYF.

The chain is built from TRBV15 and TRBJ2-5; possible D gene TRBD2, 6 bases. The CDR3 extends over 15 amino acids. V gave up 4 bases and J gave up 0 bases, with 12 bases separating them. Germline loops: CDR1 LNHNV, CDR2 YYDKDF (reference sequence). The CDR3 is CATSTGPGDQETQYF. DNA of the CDR3: TGTGCCACCAGCACAGGCCCGGGAGACCAAGAGACCCAGTACTTC.

The rearrangement links TRBV19 to TRBJ1-5, with a weak D call TRBD1 (5 bases). V was pared by 1 base and J by 4 bases, with 8 bases between. The germline V gene encodes CDR1 LNHDA and CDR2 SQIVND (reference sequence). This CDR3 has 14 residues. CDR3 sequence: CASSIARQNQPQHF. The CDR3 region has the DNA TGTGCCAGTAGTATAGCGCGACAGAATCAGCCCCAGCATTTT.

This sequence joins TRBV5-1 and TRBJ2-3; D call uncertain. Trimming took 6 bases from V and 3 from J, leaving 5 bases between them. The CDR3 contains 11 residues. In germline, CDR1 is SGHRS, CDR2 YFSETQ. The CDR3 region has the DNA TGCGCCAGCAAAGCAACAGATACGCAGTATTTT. Translated, it gives CASKATDTQYF.

This clone has a single count. V usage is TRBV6-4 and J usage is TRBJ2-6; D is uncertain. The CDR3 spans 16 residues. Germline assignment: CDR1 MRHNA and CDR2 SNTAGT. Trimming shortened V by 7 bases and J by 3 bases, and 16 bases separated the two germline ends. The CDR3 loop is CASTPTAVVGANVLTF. CDR3 DNA sequence: TGTGCCAGCACCCCGACTGCCGTAGTTGGGGCCAACGTCCTGACTTTC.

The chain links TRBV29-1 to TRBJ2-1; a possible D gene is TRBD2 (6 bases). From germline, CDR1 is SQVTM and CDR2 ANQGSEA. The CDR3 has 16 residues. The germline V and J ends were trimmed by 4 bases and 5 bases, with 21 bases remaining between them. The CDR3 sequence: CSVASALAFTHNEQFF. CDR3 bases: TGCAGCGTTGCCTCCGCCCTAGCGTTTACCCACAATGAGCAGTTCTTC.

A single count supports this clone. This chain connects TRBV20-1 to TRBJ2-5, with D possibly being TRBD2 (6 bases). The CDR3 loop spans 11 amino acids. Trimming shortened V by 3 bases and J by 5 bases, and 7 bases separated the two germline ends. Germline V lookup: CDR1 DFQATT, CDR2 SNEGSKA (reference sequence). CDR3 sequence (DNA): TGCAGTGCTAGTGGGAGGGAGACCCAGTACTTC. Protein sequence: CSASGRETQYF.